The 14 T cell receptor beta chains listed next were all sequenced from one sample in a study of CD8 T cells in Susac syndrome. The authors reverse transcribed roughly 0.5 to 1 ug RNA with random hexamers. TCRdb independently ran MiXCR on the immunoSEQ multiplex PCR reads; one entry per CDR3 protein. The table includes 160,000 or so distinct CDR3 sequences, 92% detected once. The specimen was CD4+ T cells from PBMCs. All receptors come from a human donor in good health.

V is TRBV3-1 and J is TRBJ2-5; no reliable D call. The CDR3 sequence is 12 residues long. Germline V CDR1 and CDR2: LGHDT, YNNKEL (reference sequence). The V gene lost 4 bases and the J gene lost 8 bases, with 11 bases spanning the gap. The DNA for the CDR3 is TGTGCCAGCAGCCGCCCTCAAGGTACCCAGTACTTC. Protein sequence: CASSRPQGTQYF.

The rearrangement joins TRBV7-2 to TRBJ2-7; D is ambiguous. In germline, CDR1 is SGHTA, CDR2 FQGNSA. Trimming took off 6 bases at V and 4 bases at J, with 16 bases between the two ends. CDR3 length equals 14 residues. The CDR3 region is CASSFQELVYEQYF. DNA of the CDR3: TGTGCCAGCAGTTTTCAGGAGCTTGTATACGAGCAGTACTTC. Full variable domain (rest looked up from reference TRBV7-2 and TRBJ2-7): GAGVSQSPSNKVTEKGKDVELRCDPISGHTALYWYRQSLGQGLEFLIYFQGNSAPDKSGLPSDRFSAERTGGSVSTLTIQRTQQEDSAVYLCASSFQELVYEQYFGPGTRLTVT.

This chain uses TRBV30 with TRBJ2-7; D might be TRBD1 (5 bases). The CDR3 is 15 amino acids. Germline CDR1 is GTSNPN and CDR2 is SVGIG (reference sequence). The V end lost 0 bases, the J end lost 1 base, and 13 bases lay between the germline ends. CDR3 in DNA: TGTGCCTGGAGTGTACCCGACAGTTCGTCCTACGAGCAGTACTTC. Protein product: CAWSVPDSSSYEQYF.

This clonotype was detected only once. J is TRBJ1-5 and V is TRBV30; 7 bases map to TRBD1. This CDR3 region has 15 residues. The ends lost 3 bases at V and 3 bases at J; junction bases unmatched: 8. Germline V gene lookup returns CDR1 GTSNPN and CDR2 SVGIG (reference sequence). The CDR3 loop is CAWSPGTAFNQPQHF. The CDR3 DNA sequence: TGTGCCTGGAGCCCCGGGACAGCTTTCAATCAGCCCCAGCATTTT.

J is TRBJ2-2 and V is TRBV18; the D gene is possibly TRBD1 (6 bases). The V end was cut by 4 bases, the J end by 3 bases, with 15 bases between. There are 16 residues in the CDR3. Looked up from germline, CDR1 is KGHSH and CDR2 is LQKENI. CDR3 residues: CASSHRTARDTGELFF. The CDR3, as DNA: TGTGCCAGCTCACACAGGACAGCACGGGACACCGGGGAGCTGTTTTTT.

The chain employs TRBV15 and TRBJ2-1; TRBD1 is a possible D gene (6 bases). Germline CDR1 is LNHNV and CDR2 is YYDKDF (reference sequence). V dropped 0 bases and J dropped 3 bases, with 12 bases sitting between them. This CDR3 has 16 amino acids. The CDR3 spells CATSRDAGQSYNEQFF. The CDR3 nucleotides are TGTGCCACCAGCAGAGATGCAGGACAGAGCTACAATGAGCAGTTCTTC.

The V and J genes are TRBV20-1 and TRBJ2-1; TRBD2 agrees at 11 bases. With 5 bases clipped from V and 3 bases from J, the junction kept 6 bases outside the gene matches. The CDR3 consists of 15 residues. CDR1 is DFQATT and CDR2 is SNEGSKA in the germline V gene (reference sequence). CDR3 protein: CSARPTSGIYNEQFF. In DNA, the CDR3 is TGCAGTGCTCGCCCGACTAGCGGGATCTACAATGAGCAGTTCTTC.

The chain recombines TRBV6-2 or TRBV6-3 with TRBJ2-7, with 7 bases matching TRBD1. The CDR3 loop spans 14 amino acids. The germline CDR1 and CDR2 sequences are MNHEY and SVGEGT. V was clipped by 4 bases and J by 1 base; unmatched bases: 4. In nucleotides, the CDR3 is TGTGCCAGCAGTTCCAACAGGGGATCCTACGAGCAGTACTTC. This gives the protein CASSSNRGSYEQYF.

The CDR3 spells CASSRDTTSYGYTF. DNA of the CDR3: TGTGCCAGCTCAAGGGACACCACTAGCTATGGCTACACCTTC. The chain carries TRBV18 and TRBJ1-2; D may be TRBD1 (6 bases). Trimming left V 5 bases short and J 4 bases short, with 14 bases between. Germline CDR1 reads KGHSH; CDR2 reads LQKENI. CDR3 length: 14 residues.

V gene TRBV7-2 combines with J gene TRBJ1-3; D unresolved. The CDR3 runs 12 residues. Trimming cost V 3 bases and J 3 bases, with 3 bases left between them. Germline CDR1 is SGHTA and CDR2 is FQGNSA. The CDR3 DNA reads TGTGCCAGCAGCTTCGATGGAAACACCATATATTTT. It codes for CASSFDGNTIYF.

This clonotype has just one count. This chain connects TRBV28 to TRBJ2-2; 10 bases align to TRBD1. CDR3 length: 17 residues. Unmatched junction bases numbered 6, after V lost 5 bases and J lost 0 bases. Germline V gene lookup returns CDR1 MDHEN and CDR2 SYDVKM. Here the CDR3 DNA reads TGTGCCAGCAGTCGGGGACAGGGGTCGCCGAACACCGGGGAGCTGTTTTTT. Translation: CASSRGQGSPNTGELFF.

V and J are TRBV6-2 or TRBV6-3 and TRBJ2-6; no firm D call. The CDR3 totals 14 residues. CDR1 is MNHEY, CDR2 SVGEGT, per germline. V dropped 5 bases and J dropped 1 base, with 6 bases sitting between them. In nucleotides, the CDR3 is TGTGCCAGCAGTGGCCTTTCTGGGGCCAACGTCCTGACTTTC. It yields the protein CASSGLSGANVLTF.

The chain couples TRBV4-3 to TRBJ1-2, with 7 bases that match TRBD1. The ends lost 4 bases at V and 8 bases at J; junction bases unmatched: 10. Germline V gene data show CDR1 as LGHNA and CDR2 as YSLEER. This CDR3 region has 14 residues. The CDR3 sequence is CASSLTRWDSGYTF. The CDR3, as DNA: TGCGCCAGCAGCCTTACTCGCTGGGACAGCGGCTACACCTTC.

The chain links TRBV27 to TRBJ2-1; no definite D call. Germline V lookup: CDR1 MNHEY, CDR2 SMNVEV (reference sequence). This CDR3 is built from 12 residues. Trimming left V 7 bases short and J 8 bases short, with 12 bases between. The CDR3 loop reads CASKFSRDEQFF. CDR3 nucleotides: TGTGCCAGCAAATTTTCTAGGGATGAGCAGTTCTTC.